This T cell receptor beta chain stems from a study of cytomegalovirus exposure and HLA in healthy donors. Study-wide points: It was shown in a later analysis that HLA-associated TCR beta chains were more clonally expanded than other, equally common chains.

The donors, nominally healthy at sampling, likely had unrecorded immune exposures. Comments on this clone: What it binds is unknown.

The study ran its PCR with 60 Vbeta and 13 Jbeta primers. Original processing methods: Roughly 80 million unique TCR beta chains, some 9.9 million shared, were counted in a later analysis. Clones were sequenced by immunoSEQ multiplex PCR, and TCRdb holds only the in-frame ones, with some missing. V, J and clone size reflect that table, while D and trimming were determined from the DNA. The sample shows some 150,000 clones, around 85% of them seen only once. This receptor was taken from a man aged 40-55 years in good health and CMV-seropositive. What was sequenced was PBMCs.

CDR3 protein: CASRQTSGIYNEQFF. The DNA for the CDR3 is TGTGCCAGCAGGCAAACTAGCGGGATTTACAATGAGCAGTTCTTC. This chain connects TRBV6-1 to TRBJ2-1, with 10 bases aligning to TRBD2. CDR1 is MNHNS, CDR2 SASEGT, per germline. J gave up 4 bases and V 6 bases, and 6 bases lay outside the gene matches. CDR3 length equals 15 residues.